This T cell receptor beta chain originates from a study of shared clonotypes between healthy human individuals. CD45RO-negative, CCR7-selected cells formed the naive CD8 fraction, which excluded terminally differentiated effector memory CD45RA+ cells. CDR3 size: 17 residues. Germline V gives CDR1 SNHLY, CDR2 FYNNEI. V lost 0 bases and J lost 0, with 14 bases in between. Profiling relied on immunoSEQ multiplex PCR, and the TCRdb table lists in-frame clones only, not all of them. The data show about 600,000 clones, around 95% seen once. The chain joins TRBV2 to TRBJ1-1; D ambiguous. This clonotype originated in a young woman in good health. Sequencing was performed on naive CD8+ T cells sorted from blood. In nucleotides, the CDR3 is TGTGCCAGCAGTGAAGCGCTAGGGCCGTTTATGAACACTGAAGCTTTCTTT. This gives the protein CASSEALGPFMNTEAFF.